Below are 26 T cell receptor beta chains sequenced from a single sample in a study of cytomegalovirus exposure and HLA in healthy donors. The primer mix had 60 Vbeta and 13 Jbeta primers. This table comes from immunoSEQ multiplex PCR, and its TCRdb copy is limited to in-frame clones, with some not included. The sample has approximately 150,000 clones. Sequenced input: PBMCs. Receptors were obtained from a woman in her forties or fifties in good health and CMV-seronegative.

The chain carries TRBV2 and TRBJ1-5, with no clear D. V lost 1 base and J lost 5, with 9 bases in between. Per the germline V gene, CDR1 is SNHLY and CDR2 is FYNNEI. The CDR3 covers 14 residues. The CDR3 coding sequence is TGTGCCAGCAGTGAAGGGGCAGGCCATCAGCCCCAGCATTTT. Translating gives CASSEGAGHQPQHF.

In DNA form, the CDR3 reads TGTGCCAGTAGTATCGGGACAGGGGTCGGGTACGAGCAGTACTTC. Residues: CASSIGTGVGYEQYF. V gene TRBV19 combines with J gene TRBJ2-7, with TRBD1 matching over 10 bases. This CDR3 has 15 residues. Germline CDR1 and CDR2: LNHDA and SQIVND (reference sequence). V shed 3 bases and J 4 bases; nucleotides not matched to a gene: 6.

The chain combines TRBV28 with TRBJ1-2, with 12 bases that match TRBD1. Germline V gives CDR1 MDHEN, CDR2 SYDVKM. This CDR3 has 17 amino acids. V lost 5 bases to trimming and J lost 7 bases; unmatched junction nucleotides: 14. The CDR3 is CASSATGGTGGVFGYTF. The CDR3 DNA reads TGTGCCAGCAGTGCTACCGGGGGGACAGGGGGCGTTTTTGGCTACACCTTC.

The chain carries TRBV30 and TRBJ1-4; TRBD1 aligns across 7 bases. The CDR3 spans 14 residues. The germline V gene encodes CDR1 GTSNPN and CDR2 SVGIG (reference sequence). After removal of 7 bases from V and 0 bases from J, the junction contained 5 bases not matched to a gene. The CDR3 nucleotides read TGTGCCTATTCGACAGGGTCAACTAATGAAAAACTGTTTTTT. This gives the protein CAYSTGSTNEKLFF.

The chain is built from TRBV30 and TRBJ1-5; possibly TRBD1 for D (5 bases). Per the germline V gene, CDR1 is GTSNPN and CDR2 is SVGIG (reference sequence). Between the trimmed V and J ends, which lost 4 bases and 4 bases, there was a span of 20 bases. This CDR3 is built from 16 residues. CDR3 DNA: TGTGCCTGGAATCCGCCAAACAGGCCCTCTAATCAGCCCCAGCATTTT. As protein: CAWNPPNRPSNQPQHF.

The V gene is TRBV11-2, the J gene TRBJ1-1, with D perhaps matching TRBD1 (6 bases). The CDR3 contains 16 residues. Trimming stripped 1 base from V and 5 bases from J, with 17 bases between. Germline loops: CDR1 SGHAT, CDR2 FQNNGV. The CDR3 nucleotides read TGTGCCAGCAGCTTAGTCCGAGGGGGACCGGGTACTGAAGCTTTCTTT. Protein sequence: CASSLVRGGPGTEAFF.

The rearrangement links TRBV5-1 to TRBJ2-7; unclear D gene. The length of the CDR3 is 14 residues. With 0 bases removed from V and 2 bases from J, the gap between germline ends came to 9 bases. The germline gives CDR1 SGHRS, CDR2 YFSETQ. This CDR3 reads CASSLGSSAYEQYF. CDR3 nucleotide sequence: TGCGCCAGCAGCTTGGGATCTAGTGCCTACGAGCAGTACTTC.

The chain uses TRBV28 and TRBJ2-7, with 9 bases lining up with TRBD2. Losses at the gene ends were 10 bases for V and 3 bases for J; bases not matched to a gene: 7. The CDR3 spans 13 residues. The germline V gene encodes CDR1 MDHEN and CDR2 SYDVKM. The chain's CDR3 is CATQAGGYYEQYF. The CDR3, as DNA: TGTGCCACCCAAGCGGGGGGATACTACGAGCAGTACTTC.

On this clone: The same CDR3 arises from other DNA sequences in this sample as well. J is TRBJ1-2 and V is TRBV6-5; TRBD1 might be the D (6 bases). The CDR3 covers 13 residues. CDR1 MNHEY and CDR2 SVGAGI come from the germline V gene. The V end was cut by 4 bases, the J end by 6 bases, with 12 bases between. CDR3 amino acids: CASSLYRDDGYTF. The CDR3 DNA reads as TGTGCCAGCAGTTTATACAGGGATGATGGCTACACCTTC.

The chain has TRBV5-4 and TRBJ2-3; 7 bases fit TRBD2. Trimming removed 2 bases from V and 0 bases from J; junction bases left unmatched: 3. This CDR3 contains 15 residues. Germline CDR1 SGHNT, CDR2 YYREEE (reference sequence). The CDR3 DNA is TGTGCCAGCAGCTTAACTAGCGAAAGCACAGATACGCAGTATTTT. It yields the protein CASSLTSESTDTQYF.

The genes are TRBV5-6 and TRBJ2-2, with D uncertain. V dropped 0 bases and J dropped 1 base, with 10 bases sitting between them. Looked up from germline, CDR1 is SGHDT and CDR2 is YYEEEE. This CDR3 comprises 16 residues. CDR3 region: CASSLGFTENTGELFF. CDR3 nucleotides: TGTGCCAGCAGCTTGGGGTTTACAGAGAACACCGGGGAGCTGTTTTTT.

The rearrangement links TRBV5-5 to TRBJ2-7; 8 bases agree with TRBD1. The CDR3 consists of 14 residues. Trimming removed 0 bases from V and 6 bases from J; junction bases left unmatched: 5. The germline CDR1 and CDR2 sequences are SGHKS and YYEKEE (reference sequence). DNA for the CDR3: TGTGCCAGCAGCTTGGTGGACAGGGAGATCGAGCAGTACTTC. This sequence encodes CASSLVDREIEQYF.

CDR3 amino acids: CATSRGGLTEAFF. The DNA of the CDR3 is TGTGCCACCAGCAGAGGAGGGCTAACTGAAGCTTTCTTT. The chain combines TRBV15 with TRBJ1-1; D remains ambiguous. The CDR3 is 13 amino acids. Trimming took 1 base from V and 5 from J, leaving 8 bases between them. The germline V gene has CDR1 LNHNV and CDR2 YYDKDF (reference sequence).

The rearrangement uses TRBV7-9 and TRBJ2-4, with 11 bases fitting TRBD2. Germline V lookup: CDR1 SEHNR, CDR2 FQNEAQ (reference sequence). The trim removed 3 bases at V and 8 bases at J, leaving 3 bases unmatched. The CDR3 has 14 amino acids. CDR3 sequence reads: CASSLTSGIDIQYF. The CDR3 bases are TGTGCCAGCAGCTTGACTAGCGGGATTGACATTCAGTACTTC.

The rearrangement links TRBV29-1 to TRBJ1-1, with 8 bases matching TRBD1. Germline loops: CDR1 SQVTM, CDR2 ANQGSEA. V shed 4 bases, J shed 8 bases, and the junction held 6 bases outside the gene matches. The CDR3 runs to 12 residues. The CDR3: CSVAGGSGEAFF. The CDR3 bases are TGCAGCGTTGCAGGGGGCTCTGGAGAAGCTTTCTTT.

The J gene is TRBJ1-5, the V gene TRBV15, with 7 bases that match TRBD1. The J segment lost 4 bases and the V segment lost 3 bases, leaving 6 bases of the junction unmatched. The germline V gene encodes CDR1 LNHNV and CDR2 YYDKDF (reference sequence). The CDR3 has 15 amino acids. The CDR3 reads CATSRAAGGNQPQHF. In DNA, the CDR3 is TGTGCCACCAGCAGGGCAGCAGGGGGGAATCAGCCCCAGCATTTT.

The V gene is TRBV28, the J gene TRBJ2-1; D is possibly TRBD2 (6 bases). CDR3 length: 15 residues. Trimming shortened V by 3 bases and J by 6 bases, and 15 bases separated the two germline ends. Germline CDR1 is MDHEN and CDR2 is SYDVKM. CDR3 sequence (DNA): TGTGCCAGCAGTTTCACGGGAGCAGGACGCAATGAGCAGTTCTTC. Residues: CASSFTGAGRNEQFF.

V is TRBV7-2 and J is TRBJ1-5; D is unclear. Between the trimmed V and J ends, which lost 5 bases and 6 bases, there was a span of 17 bases. CDR1 and CDR2 (germline): SGHTA, FQGNSA. This CDR3 region has 15 residues. DNA of the CDR3: TGTGCCAGCAGCGAATACTCAGTTCGGGGTCAGCCCCAGCATTTT. This gives the protein CASSEYSVRGQPQHF.

The chain uses TRBV7-3 and TRBJ1-6; weak D call: TRBD1 (6 bases). V was cut by 5 bases and J by 7 bases, with 6 bases left in between. Germline CDR1 and CDR2: SGHTA and FQGTGA. CDR3 length: 12 amino acids. CDR3 bases: TGTGCCAGCAGCACAGGGAATTCACCCCTCCACTTT. This gives the protein CASSTGNSPLHF.

The chain combines TRBV7-2 with TRBJ1-5, with 7 bases that match TRBD1. V dropped 6 bases and J dropped 3; count of bases not matched to a gene: 5. CDR1 SGHTA and CDR2 FQGNSA come from the germline V gene. CDR3 length: 14 residues. The CDR3 region is CASSSQGVNQPQHF. Written as DNA, the CDR3 is TGTGCCAGCAGTTCGCAGGGGGTCAATCAGCCCCAGCATTTT.

This chain joins TRBV15 and TRBJ2-7; the match to TRBD2 covers 9 bases. This CDR3 region has 14 residues. CDR1 is LNHNV, CDR2 YYDKDF, per germline (reference sequence). J was trimmed by 3 bases and V by 5 bases; bases with no gene match: 5. The CDR3 protein is CATSFGGGGYEQYF. In DNA form, the CDR3 reads TGTGCCACCAGCTTTGGCGGGGGGGGCTACGAGCAGTACTTC.

This chain connects TRBV2 to TRBJ1-5; 8 nucleotides agree with TRBD1. CDR1 SNHLY and CDR2 FYNNEI come from the germline V gene. CDR3 size: 16 residues. V was pared by 6 bases and J by 2 bases, with 9 bases of the junction left unmatched. As DNA, the CDR3 is TGTGCCAGCAGCCAATCAGGGGGCGCCGGCAATCAGCCCCAGCATTTT. It codes for CASSQSGGAGNQPQHF.

The chain uses TRBV15 and TRBJ2-7, with 7 bases aligning to TRBD1. The CDR3 spans 15 residues. V trimming: 0 bases; J trimming: 6 bases; junction bases outside the gene matches: 8. From germline, CDR1 is LNHNV and CDR2 YYDKDF (reference sequence). As DNA, the CDR3 is TGTGCCACCAGCAGAGATCGGTACAGGGGAGCCGAGCAGTACTTC. This sequence encodes CATSRDRYRGAEQYF.

The chain joins TRBV4-2 to TRBJ1-5; D might be TRBD1 (5 bases). Looked up from germline, CDR1 is LGHNA and CDR2 is YNFKEQ. CDR3 size: 15 residues. Trimming took off 0 bases at V and 8 bases at J, with 14 bases between the two ends. DNA of the CDR3: TGTGCCAGCAGCCAAGAACCGGGGGAAGAGAAGCCCCAGCATTTT. Protein product: CASSQEPGEEKPQHF.

The V gene is TRBV15, the J gene TRBJ2-7; 7 nucleotides align to TRBD2. The CDR3 spans 14 residues. Trimming at V came to 5 bases and at J to 7 bases, leaving 11 bases not matched to a gene. Germline V gene data show CDR1 as LNHNV and CDR2 as YYDKDF (reference sequence). The CDR3, as DNA: TGTGCCACCAGCGCCCGAGGGGAGGGCTGGGAGCAGTACTTC. It translates to CATSARGEGWEQYF.

The V and J genes are TRBV6-5 and TRBJ1-3; 7 bases are shared with TRBD1. V was pared by 6 bases and J by 0 bases, with 2 bases of the junction left unmatched. The CDR3 loop spans 14 amino acids. Per the germline V gene, CDR1 is MNHEY and CDR2 is SVGAGI. The CDR3 reads CASRQGHSGNTIYF. The CDR3 nucleotides read TGTGCCAGCAGACAGGGGCACTCTGGAAACACCATATATTTT.